This T cell receptor (beta chain) was sequenced during a study of T cells in Graves' hyperthyroidism and ophthalmopathy. Looking at the study overall: Specimen type is peripheral blood, collected at initial diagnosis prior to any treatment.

V was pared by 5 bases and J by 3 bases, with 8 bases between. The CDR3 has 12 residues. CDR1 SGHVS and CDR2 FQNEAQ come from the germline V gene. Each diagnosis was grounded in clinical symptoms, serum thyroxine and TRAb, thyroid ultrasound, and orbital computed tomography. The PBMCs had their origin in around 9.1 ml of fresh peripheral blood. Study-level results: In validation, the model predicted ophthalmopathy. These predictions came a median 6.5 months before onset.

Authors of the study amplified TCR beta CDR3 regions from RNA transcripts. Primed by the HTBI set, a first-round RT-PCR was run on the TCR CDR3. TCRdb redid the calling of the multiplex PCR reads with MiXCR, one entry per CDR3 protein. In the table there are approximately 380,000 distinct CDR3 sequences, roughly 13% of which are singletons. There are many counts of this clonotype. Its antigen is unknown. This TCR derives from a man over 45 with Graves' ophthalmopathy. The rearrangement uses TRBV7-8 and TRBJ2-7; D gene unclear. Sequencing used blood. The CDR3 protein is CASSRTNYEQYF. CDR3 coding DNA: TGTGCCAGCAGCCGGACGAACTACGAGCAGTACTTC.